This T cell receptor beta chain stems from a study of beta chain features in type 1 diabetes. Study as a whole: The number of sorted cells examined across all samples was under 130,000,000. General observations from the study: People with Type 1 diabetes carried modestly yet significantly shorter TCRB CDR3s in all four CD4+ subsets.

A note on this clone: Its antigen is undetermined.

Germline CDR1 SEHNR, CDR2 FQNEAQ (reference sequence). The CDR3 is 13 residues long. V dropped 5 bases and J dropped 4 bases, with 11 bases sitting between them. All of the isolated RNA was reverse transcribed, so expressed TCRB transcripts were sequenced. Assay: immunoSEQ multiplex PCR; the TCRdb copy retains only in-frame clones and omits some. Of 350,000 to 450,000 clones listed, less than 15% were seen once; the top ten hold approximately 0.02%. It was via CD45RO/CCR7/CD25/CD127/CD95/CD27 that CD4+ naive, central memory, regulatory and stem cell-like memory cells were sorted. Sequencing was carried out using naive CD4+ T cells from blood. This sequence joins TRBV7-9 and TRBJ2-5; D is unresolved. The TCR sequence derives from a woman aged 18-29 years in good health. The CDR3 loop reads CASSPRAGETQYF. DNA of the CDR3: TGTGCCAGCAGCCCCCGAGCCGGAGAGACCCAGTACTTC.